This note documents a single T cell receptor (beta chain) sequence. This clone has just one count. Its recognized antigen is unknown. Base-call qualities are not available, and no considerably larger clone is one nucleotide away. The data were obtained in a study of immune cell composition in non-small cell lung cancer listed by TCRdb under 2017. Broadly, across the study: Histologic subtype, mainly lung adenocarcinoma or squamous cell carcinoma, was assigned on the basis of H&E together with p63, CK5, Napsin A and TTF-1 immunohistochemistry. TCR-beta sequencing (Adaptive Biotechnologies) was performed on some 37 paired NSCLC tumour and non-adjacent lung specimens plus 26 tumour-only specimens. Supplementary cohort #1, approximately 9 lung adenocarcinoma cases, had paired tumour/lung TCR-beta sequencing and TIL populations generated to assess tumour reactivity. A few tumour specimens with TCR-beta data were of rare histological subtypes and were excluded from the subtype comparisons.

Genomic DNA was isolated with the QIAamp DNA kit from frozen aliquots of single-cell suspensions that had not been sorted. The tumour samples consisted of surgically resected non-small cell lung cancer tissue. Tissues arrived within 2 hours after resection and were immediately processed into single-cell suspensions. Tissue was mechanically dissociated and enzymatically digested with DNase I, collagenase I and hyaluronidase for 25 to 30 minutes at 37 °C, then filtered and RBC-lysed. A two-step multiplex PCR was used to amplify TCR-beta CDR3 regions from genomic DNA, and Illumina-compatible adaptors were added in the second step. TCR-beta immunosequencing was performed on an Illumina platform as a commercial immunoSEQ service. On the study's bioinformatics: Repertoires were described by productive clonality and by Top 10 Clones, which is the percentage of T-cell templates coming from the ten most frequent sequences. Values for productive clonality spanned 0 to 1, where a value of 1 indicated a monoclonal population. Tumour-associated clones, identified using log10 scatter plots, were defined as sequences that made up at least 0.1% of tumour T-cell templates and were not found in the matched non-adjacent lung. Two-group comparisons used Student's t-tests, stages used ANOVA, and relationships used linear regression, analysed in GraphPad Prism7 and R. This immuneACCESS table, as held by TCRdb, lists in-frame sequences with V and J called but not all clones. Of the missing ones, under half trace to an unresolved V gene in checked studies; the others have no known cause. The D gene and trimming were derived from the DNA, and the V and J assignments and clone size from that table. The sample profile shows about 3,100 clones; more than 70% of them were found once. The biggest ten clones account for under 9% of the sample.

From cysteine to phenylalanine, the CDR3 is 14 amino acids long. The DNA shown is the 42-base CDR3, in frame from base 1. V is pared back by 1 base and J by 4 bases, with 12 bases lying between the germline termini. The germline V gene (reference sequence) supplies CDR1 GTSNPN and CDR2 SVGIG. Points the paper makes about the study in general: Smoking pack-years did not significantly correlate with tumour TCR-beta clonality. Compared with lung adenocarcinoma tumours, lung squamous cell carcinoma showed significantly higher Top 10 clone scores and productive clonality. In approximately 10 adenocarcinoma cases, maximal tumour-associated clone frequency correlated strongly with TIL tumour reactivity, whereas overall clonality did not. The reactivity cohort included only approximately 11 cases, and whether tumour-reactive clones share sequences with the dominant in vivo tumour-associated clones was not shown. Nearly half of NSCLC cases had tumour-associated clones >0.5%, found in roughly 35% of adenocarcinomas compared with roughly four fifths of squamous carcinomas.

Sequenced: lung tumor tissue. Recombination joined TRBV30 with TRBJ2-3, with TRBD1 tentatively as D gene (6 bases match). The receptor was isolated from a human donor with non-small cell lung cancer. This receptor carries the CDR3 CAWSDTGIADTQYF. The DNA is as follows: TGTGCCTGGAGTGATACAGGGATCGCAGATACGCAGTATTTT.